This T cell receptor (beta chain) emerged from a study of beta chain features in type 1 diabetes. Sorting based on CD45RO/CCR7/CD25/CD127/CD95/CD27 separated CD4+ naive, central memory, regulatory and stem cell-like memory cells. The CDR3 length is 16 residues. Germline CDR1 and CDR2: SGHAT and FQNNGV. The V end was cut by 5 bases, the J end by 0 bases, with 15 bases between. Every bit of the isolated RNA underwent reverse transcription, so sequencing read expressed TCRB transcripts. Libraries were prepared by immunoSEQ multiplex PCR; TCRdb keeps only in-frame clonotypes and omits some of them. The data show roughly 400,000 clones, about 14% seen once.

This sequence was found in a man aged 25-40 years in good health. The sequenced sample was naive CD4+ T cells from blood. This chain links TRBV11-2 with TRBJ2-3; D gene uncertain. CDR3 sequence: CASSPSHGMSTDTQYF. The DNA of the CDR3 is TGTGCCAGCAGCCCTTCTCATGGGATGAGCACAGATACGCAGTATTTT. The variable domain in full, with the rest retrieved from reference TRBV11-2 and TRBJ2-3, is EAGVAQSPRYKIIEKRQSVAFWCNPISGHATLYWYQQILGQGPKLLIQFQNNGVVDDSQLPKDRFSAERLKGVDSTLKIQPAKLEDSAVYLCASSPSHGMSTDTQYFGPGTRLTVL.